The rows below give T cell receptor beta chains drawn from one sample of a study of neoadjuvant anti-PD-1 for oral cavity cancer. The assay was immunoSEQ multiplex PCR, and TCRdb's table has in-frame clones only and misses some. The sample contains 35,000 to 50,000 clones, 75% to 80% of which appear only once. Sequenced material: PBMCs, taken after nivolumab (anti-PD-1) treatment. These receptors all come from a person aged 40 to 85 with oral cavity squamous cell carcinoma. Each CDR3 is given with its conserved first and last residue. A D gene is named only where the DNA matches it firmly. Not all rows give a size; the values are once, few, many and, for expanded clones, a class.

>TRBJ2-6|NA|NA|TRBV14
CASSQGGANVLTF
TGTGCCAGCAGCCAAGGTGGGGCCAACGTCCTGACTTTC
>TRBJ2-5|NA|few|TRBV27
CASSALGGRRETQYF
TGTGCCAGCAGTGCCTTGGGGGGGCGCAGGGAGACCCAGTACTTC
>TRBJ1-1|NA|once|TRBV5-5
CASSLAGQVTEAFF
TGTGCCAGCAGCTTGGCCGGGCAGGTCACTGAAGCTTTCTTT
>TRBJ2-2|NA|NA|TRBV19
CATGTLAAGELFF
TGTGCAACCGGGACTCTCGCCGCCGGGGAGCTGTTTTTT
>TRBJ2-1|TRBD2|NA|TRBV27
CASRGLAGNREQFF
TGTGCCAGCAGAGGGCTAGCGGGAAACCGTGAGCAGTTCTTC
>TRBJ1-5|NA|NA|TRBV27
CASSPSGLGSNQPQHF
TGTGCCAGCAGTCCCTCGGGGTTAGGTAGCAATCAGCCCCAGCATTTT
>TRBJ1-2|TRBD1|NA|TRBV10-3
CAISESGQGGYTF
TGTGCCATCAGTGAGTCAGGACAGGGGGGCTACACCTTC
>TRBJ1-3|TRBD1|NA|TRBV4-1
CASSHSGTAGNTIYF
TGCGCCAGCAGCCATTCCGGGACAGCTGGAAACACCATATATTTT
>TRBJ2-3|NA|once|TRBV7-2
CASRDQDNTQYF
TGTGCCAGCAGGGATCAGGATAATACGCAGTATTTT
>TRBJ1-1|TRBD1|medium-sized|TRBV15
CATSRARQGTEAFF
TGTGCCACCAGCCGAGCGAGACAGGGAACTGAAGCTTTCTTT
>TRBJ1-6|NA|NA|TRBV5-1
CASSPSLFYNSPLHF
TGCGCCAGCAGCCCTAGCCTATTCTATAATTCACCCCTCCACTTT
>TRBJ2-7|NA|few|TRBV28
CASSFGGTLLWEQYF
TGTGCCAGCAGCTTCGGGGGAACCCTCCTATGGGAGCAGTACTTC
>TRBJ1-2|TRBD1|once|TRBV7-9
CASSLGQGNYGYTF
TGTGCCAGCAGCCTAGGACAGGGTAACTATGGCTACACCTTC
>TRBJ1-6|TRBD1|few|TRBV5-6
CASSPPHRQGSNSPLHF
TGTGCCAGCAGCCCTCCCCACCGACAGGGATCAAATTCACCCCTCCACTTT
>TRBJ2-3|NA|NA|TRBV9
CASSSSHGTSYTDTQYF
TGTGCCAGCAGCTCCAGCCACGGGACAAGTTACACAGATACGCAGTATTTT
>TRBJ2-7|TRBD2|NA|TRBV29-1
CSAGTSGGSSSYEQYF
TGCAGCGCAGGGACTAGCGGGGGCTCAAGCTCCTACGAGCAGTACTTC
>TRBJ2-1|NA|once|TRBV18
CASSPGGGGNEQFF
TGTGCCAGCTCACCAGGGGGAGGAGGCAATGAGCAGTTCTTC
>TRBJ2-7|NA|few|TRBV10-1
CASSSLRGYEQYF
TGCGCCAGCAGTTCCCTACGGGGCTACGAGCAGTACTTC
>TRBJ2-3|NA|NA|TRBV10-1
CASSEDSPEDTQYF
TGCGCCAGCAGTGAAGACAGCCCGGAAGATACGCAGTATTTT
>TRBJ1-1|NA|NA|TRBV12-5
CASGTGIFMNTEAFF
TGTGCTAGTGGTACAGGGATTTTTATGAACACTGAAGCTTTCTTT
>TRBJ1-1|NA|NA|TRBV5-1
CASSLDTEAFF
TGCGCCAGCAGCCTGGACACTGAAGCTTTCTTT
>TRBJ1-1|NA|NA|TRBV5-6
CASSLGGGPLLNTEAFF
TGTGCCAGCAGCTTAGGGGGGGGGCCCCTCCTGAACACTGAAGCTTTCTTT
>TRBJ1-1|NA|NA|TRBV19
CASKFRTQPFF
TGTGCCAGCAAGTTCCGCACCCAGCCCTTCTTT
>TRBJ2-7|NA|NA|TRBV9
CASSFWRKRERLSYEQYF
TGTGCCAGCAGCTTCTGGCGGAAGCGAGAACGTCTCTCCTACGAGCAGTACTTC
>TRBJ1-1|NA|NA|TRBV6-6
CASTSGPEGTEAFF
TGTGCCAGCACCTCCGGGCCCGAAGGCACTGAAGCTTTCTTT
>TRBJ2-5|NA|once|TRBV5-1
CASSLSLVETQYF
TGCGCCAGCAGCTTGTCCCTGGTGGAGACCCAGTACTTC
>TRBJ1-5|NA|NA|TRBV28
CASRANRAHHPQHF
TGTGCCAGCAGAGCGAACAGGGCCCATCATCCCCAGCATTTT
>TRBJ1-5|NA|NA|TRBV10-3
CAISESHPGAGQPQHF
TGTGCCATCAGTGAGTCGCACCCAGGGGCGGGGCAGCCCCAGCATTTT
>TRBJ1-2|NA|NA|TRBV5-1
CASSFGQRYGYTF
TGCGCCAGCAGCTTCGGACAGCGCTATGGCTACACCTTC
>TRBJ2-7|TRBD2|NA|TRBV5-1
CASSPRLAVYEQYF
TGCGCCAGCAGCCCCCGACTAGCGGTCTACGAGCAGTACTTC
>TRBJ2-7|NA|NA|TRBV27
CASRPLGTTYEQYF
TGTGCCAGCAGACCTCTGGGAACCACCTACGAGCAGTACTTC
>TRBJ1-5|TRBD1|NA|TRBV5-1
CASSLTGGQNQPQHF
TGCGCCAGCAGCTTGACAGGGGGCCAAAATCAGCCCCAGCATTTT
>TRBJ2-7|TRBD2|NA|TRBV7-9
CASSLGLAGNYEQYF
TGTGCCAGCAGCTTAGGTCTAGCGGGGAACTACGAGCAGTACTTC
>TRBJ1-3|NA|NA|TRBV10-3
CAAGTPSSGNTIYF
TGTGCCGCCGGGACACCGAGCTCTGGAAACACCATATATTTT
>TRBJ1-2|NA|NA|TRBV4-1
CASSQTGQLSYGYTF
TGCGCCAGCAGCCAAACCGGACAGCTTTCCTATGGCTACACCTTC
>TRBJ2-7|NA|NA|TRBV7-6
CASSLATSSYEQYF
TGTGCCAGCAGCTTAGCAACGAGCTCCTACGAGCAGTACTTC
>TRBJ2-3|NA|NA|TRBV27
CASSLLLPSSTDTQYF
TGTGCCAGCAGTTTACTCCTGCCCAGCAGCACAGATACGCAGTATTTT
>TRBJ2-7|TRBD1|NA|TRBV13
CASSLSGTGGYEQYF
TGTGCCAGCAGCCTTTCCGGGACAGGGGGTTACGAGCAGTACTTC
>TRBJ2-1|NA|NA|TRBV11-2
CASSLGGRQRLNEQFF
TGTGCCAGCAGCTTAGGCGGCAGACAACGGTTGAATGAGCAGTTCTTC
>TRBJ1-2|NA|NA|TRBV2
CASCEDRVYGYTF
TGTGCCAGCTGCGAGGATCGTGTCTATGGCTACACCTTC
>TRBJ1-2|NA|NA|TRBV9
CASSEIGGYGYTF
TGTGCCAGCAGCGAGATCGGAGGGTATGGCTACACCTTC
>TRBJ1-6|NA|NA|TRBV28
CASNLLRAPLHF
TGTGCCAGCAACCTACTTCGGGCACCCCTCCACTTT
>TRBJ1-1|NA|NA|TRBV27
CASSSAGLNTEAFF
TGTGCCAGCAGTAGTGCCGGACTGAACACTGAAGCTTTCTTT
>TRBJ1-1|NA|NA|TRBV5-1
CASTENTEAFF
TGCGCCAGCACAGAGAACACTGAAGCTTTCTTT
>TRBJ1-1|NA|NA|TRBV14
CASSPRHTLMNTEAFF
TGTGCCAGCAGCCCACGACACACATTAATGAACACTGAAGCTTTCTTT
>TRBJ2-7|TRBD1|NA|TRBV11-1
CASSLMAGGSYEQYF
TGTGCCAGCAGCTTAATGGCAGGGGGCTCCTACGAGCAGTACTTC
>TRBJ2-3|NA|NA|TRBV2
CASSENPQLDPQYF
TGTGCCAGCAGTGAAAACCCTCAGCTAGATCCGCAGTATTTT
>TRBJ1-1|NA|NA|TRBV6-6
CASSYQATEAFF
TGTGCCAGCAGCTACCAAGCCACTGAAGCTTTCTTT
>TRBJ1-2|NA|NA|TRBV19
CASSMMGFYGYTF
TGTGCCAGTAGTATGATGGGGTTCTATGGCTACACCTTC
>TRBJ2-2|TRBD1|NA|TRBV7-8
CASSRRDRDTGELFF
TGTGCCAGCAGCCGCCGGGACAGGGACACCGGGGAGCTGTTTTTT
>TRBJ1-6|TRBD1|medium-sized|TRBV5-1
CASSIPTGTGGNSPLHF
TGCGCCAGCAGCATACCGACCGGGACAGGGGGTAATTCACCCCTCCACTTT
>TRBJ1-1|NA|few|TRBV5-1
CASSLAVGNTEAFF
TGCGCCAGCAGCTTAGCCGTGGGGAACACTGAAGCTTTCTTT
>TRBJ2-1|NA|NA|TRBV2
CASTGGNEQFF
TGTGCCAGCACCGGGGGTAATGAGCAGTTCTTC
>TRBJ2-5|NA|NA|TRBV20-1
CSARAGETQYF
TGCAGTGCTAGAGCGGGAGAGACCCAGTACTTC